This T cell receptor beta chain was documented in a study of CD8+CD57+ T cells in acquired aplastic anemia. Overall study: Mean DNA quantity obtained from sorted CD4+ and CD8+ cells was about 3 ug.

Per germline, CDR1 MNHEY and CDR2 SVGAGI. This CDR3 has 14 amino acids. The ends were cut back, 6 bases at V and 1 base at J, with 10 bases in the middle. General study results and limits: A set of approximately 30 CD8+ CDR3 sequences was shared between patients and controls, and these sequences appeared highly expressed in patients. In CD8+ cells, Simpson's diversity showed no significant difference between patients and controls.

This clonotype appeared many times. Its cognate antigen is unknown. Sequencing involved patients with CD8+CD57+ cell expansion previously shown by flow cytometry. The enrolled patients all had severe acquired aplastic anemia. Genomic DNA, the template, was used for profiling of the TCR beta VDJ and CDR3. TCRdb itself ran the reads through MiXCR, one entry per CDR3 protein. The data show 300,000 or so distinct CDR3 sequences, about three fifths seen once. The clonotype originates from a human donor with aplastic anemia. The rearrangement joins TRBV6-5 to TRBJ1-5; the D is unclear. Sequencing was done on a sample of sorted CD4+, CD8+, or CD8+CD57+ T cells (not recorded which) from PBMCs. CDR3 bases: TGTGCCAGCAGGAAAGGACGGAGCAATCAGCCCCAGCATTTT. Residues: CASRKGRSNQPQHF.